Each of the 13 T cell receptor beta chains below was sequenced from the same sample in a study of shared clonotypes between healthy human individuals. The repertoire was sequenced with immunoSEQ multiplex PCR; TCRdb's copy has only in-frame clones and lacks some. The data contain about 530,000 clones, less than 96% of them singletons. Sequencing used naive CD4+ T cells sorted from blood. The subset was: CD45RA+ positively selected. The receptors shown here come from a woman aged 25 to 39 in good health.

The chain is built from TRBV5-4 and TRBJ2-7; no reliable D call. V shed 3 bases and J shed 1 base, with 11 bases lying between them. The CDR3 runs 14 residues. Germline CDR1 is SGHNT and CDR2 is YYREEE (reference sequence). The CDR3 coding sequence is TGTGCCAGCAGCTCTCCTTATACGTCCTACGAGCAGTACTTC. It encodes CASSSPYTSYEQYF.

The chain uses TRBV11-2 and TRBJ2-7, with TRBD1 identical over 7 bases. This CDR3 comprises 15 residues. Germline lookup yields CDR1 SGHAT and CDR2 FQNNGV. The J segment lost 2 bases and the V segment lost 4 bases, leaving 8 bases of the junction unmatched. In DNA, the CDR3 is TGTGCCAGCAGCTCGCCACGACAGGGTCCCTACGAGCAGTACTTC. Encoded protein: CASSSPRQGPYEQYF.

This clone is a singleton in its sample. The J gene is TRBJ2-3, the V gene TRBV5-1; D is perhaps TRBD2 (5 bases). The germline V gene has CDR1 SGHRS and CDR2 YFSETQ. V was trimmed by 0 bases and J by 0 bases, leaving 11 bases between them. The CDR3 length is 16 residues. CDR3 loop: CASSLDPGISTDTQYF. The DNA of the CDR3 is TGCGCCAGCAGCTTGGACCCCGGGATTAGCACAGATACGCAGTATTTT.

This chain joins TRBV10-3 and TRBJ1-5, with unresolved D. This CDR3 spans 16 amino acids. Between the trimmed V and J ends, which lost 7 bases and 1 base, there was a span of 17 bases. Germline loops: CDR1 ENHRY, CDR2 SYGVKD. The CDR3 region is CAITPLRSSSNQPQHF. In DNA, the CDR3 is TGTGCCATCACGCCCCTCAGGAGCAGCAGCAATCAGCCCCAGCATTTT.

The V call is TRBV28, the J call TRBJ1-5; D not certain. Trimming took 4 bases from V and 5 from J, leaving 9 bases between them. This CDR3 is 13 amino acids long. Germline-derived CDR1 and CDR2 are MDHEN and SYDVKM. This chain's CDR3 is CASSYSTYQPQHF. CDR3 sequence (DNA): TGTGCCAGCAGTTACAGTACTTATCAGCCCCAGCATTTT.

The CDR3 coding sequence is TGTGCCAGTTCCGACAGATACGCTAGCGGCTACACCTTC. Its translation is CASSDRYASGYTF. The chain recombines TRBV19 with TRBJ1-2; a weak D match, TRBD1 (5 bases). CDR3 length: 13 amino acids. The V end lost 8 bases, the J end lost 8 bases, and 18 bases lay between the germline ends. Germline V gives CDR1 LNHDA, CDR2 SQIVND (reference sequence).

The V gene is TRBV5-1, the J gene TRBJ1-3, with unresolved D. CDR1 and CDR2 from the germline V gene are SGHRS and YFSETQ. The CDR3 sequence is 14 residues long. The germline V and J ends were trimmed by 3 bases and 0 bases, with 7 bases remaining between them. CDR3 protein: CASSSGSSGNTIYF. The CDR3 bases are TGCGCCAGCAGCTCCGGGAGCTCTGGAAACACCATATATTTT.

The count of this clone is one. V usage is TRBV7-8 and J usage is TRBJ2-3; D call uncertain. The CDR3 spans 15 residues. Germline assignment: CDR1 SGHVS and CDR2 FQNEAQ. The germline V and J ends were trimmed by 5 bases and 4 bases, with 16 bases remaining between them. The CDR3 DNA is TGTGCCAGCAGCCCTACACGGATACGATCAGATACGCAGTATTTT. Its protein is CASSPTRIRSDTQYF.

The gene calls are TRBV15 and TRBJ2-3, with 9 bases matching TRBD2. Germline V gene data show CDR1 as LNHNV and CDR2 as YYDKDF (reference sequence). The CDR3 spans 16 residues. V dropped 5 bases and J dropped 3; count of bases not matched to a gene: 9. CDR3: CATSRVAGVWTDTQYF. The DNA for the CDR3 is TGTGCCACCAGCCGAGTAGCGGGAGTATGGACAGATACGCAGTATTTT.

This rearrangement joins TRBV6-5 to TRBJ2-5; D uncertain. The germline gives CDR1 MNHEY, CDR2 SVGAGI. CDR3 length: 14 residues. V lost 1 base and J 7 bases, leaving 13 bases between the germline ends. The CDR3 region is CASSYLAVEGTQYF. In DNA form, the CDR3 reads TGTGCCAGCAGTTACTTGGCTGTAGAAGGGACCCAGTACTTC.

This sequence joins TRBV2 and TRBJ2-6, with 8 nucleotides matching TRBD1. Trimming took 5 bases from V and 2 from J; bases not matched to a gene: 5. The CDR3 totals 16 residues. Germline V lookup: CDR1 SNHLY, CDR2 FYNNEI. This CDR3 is CASSIEDRAGANVLTF. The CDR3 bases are TGTGCCAGCAGTATTGAGGACAGGGCTGGGGCCAACGTCCTGACTTTC.

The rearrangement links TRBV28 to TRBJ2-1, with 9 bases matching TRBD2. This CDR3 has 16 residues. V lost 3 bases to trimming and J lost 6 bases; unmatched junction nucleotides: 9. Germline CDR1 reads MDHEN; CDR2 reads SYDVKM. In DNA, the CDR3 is TGTGCCAGCAGTTTGCTTCCTGCGGGAGGGGTCAATGAGCAGTTCTTC. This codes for CASSLLPAGGVNEQFF. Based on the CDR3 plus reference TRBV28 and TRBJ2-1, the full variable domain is DVKVTQSSRYLVKRTGEKVFLECVQDMDHENMFWYRQDPGLGLRLIYFSYDVKMKEKGDIPEGYSVSREKKERFSLILESASTNQTSMYLCASSLLPAGGVNEQFFGPGTRLTVL.

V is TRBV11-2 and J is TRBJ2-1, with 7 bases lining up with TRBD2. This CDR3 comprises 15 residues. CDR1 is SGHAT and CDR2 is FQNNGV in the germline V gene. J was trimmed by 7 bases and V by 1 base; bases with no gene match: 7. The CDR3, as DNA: TGTGCCAGCAGCTTAGCTGCGGGAGTGGGTAATGAGCAGTTCTTC. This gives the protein CASSLAAGVGNEQFF.